The 23 T cell receptor beta chains below were found in one sample sequenced in a study of cytomegalovirus exposure and HLA in healthy donors. PCR involved 60 Vbeta and 13 Jbeta primers. Here immunoSEQ multiplex PCR was the method, and the copy in TCRdb shows in-frame clones only, minus some. Here the sample table reports nearly 200,000 clones. Sequencing used PBMCs. These TCRs come from a boy between 10 and 17 years old in good health and CMV-seronegative.

The chain recombines TRBV7-2 with TRBJ2-5; 7 bases align to TRBD1. The germline V gene encodes CDR1 SGHTA and CDR2 FQGNSA. Trimming at V came to 5 bases and at J to 1 base, leaving 4 bases not matched to a gene. The CDR3 contains 14 residues. The CDR3 DNA sequence: TGTGCCAGCAGCCGGGACAGAATCCAAGAGACCCAGTACTTC. Translating it yields CASSRDRIQETQYF. Using reference TRBV7-2 and TRBJ2-5 for the parts outside the CDR3, the full variable domain is GAGVSQSPSNKVTEKGKDVELRCDPISGHTALYWYRQSLGQGLEFLIYFQGNSAPDKSGLPSDRFSAERTGGSVSTLTIQRTQQEDSAVYLCASSRDRIQETQYFGPGTRLLVL.

V gene TRBV28 combines with J gene TRBJ2-7, with TRBD2 as a possible D gene (6 bases). The CDR3 spans 13 residues. Germline CDR1 and CDR2: MDHEN and SYDVKM. Deletions cut 7 bases from V and 5 bases from J, with 15 bases between. The chain's CDR3 is CASIKGREDEQYF. The CDR3 bases are TGTGCCAGCATTAAGGGCAGGGAGGACGAGCAGTACTTC.

This chain joins TRBV2 and TRBJ1-2; D gene unclear. CDR1 is SNHLY, CDR2 FYNNEI, per germline. The CDR3 is made up of 13 amino acids. Trimming removed 6 bases from V and 4 bases from J, with 12 bases in between. The CDR3 loop reads CASRGGKSYGYTF. The CDR3 DNA is TGTGCCAGCAGGGGAGGGAAGAGCTATGGCTACACCTTC.

The V call is TRBV6-5, the J call TRBJ2-5; D gene unclear. Trimming left V 0 bases short and J 7 bases short, with 6 bases between. Germline V gives CDR1 MNHEY, CDR2 SVGAGI. The CDR3 has 12 amino acids. DNA for the CDR3: TGTGCCAGCAGTTACTCGAGTGGGACCCAGTACTTC. Translated: CASSYSSGTQYF.

This chain joins TRBV28 and TRBJ2-7; possibly TRBD2 for D (5 bases). The germline V gene encodes CDR1 MDHEN and CDR2 SYDVKM. This CDR3 comprises 13 residues. V lost 5 bases and J 4 bases, leaving 12 bases between the germline ends. The chain's CDR3 is CASSIPGGYEQYF. The CDR3 nucleotides read TGTGCCAGCAGTATTCCCGGCGGGTACGAGCAGTACTTC. The entire variable domain, with the rest obtained from reference TRBV28 and TRBJ2-7, is as follows: DVKVTQSSRYLVKRTGEKVFLECVQDMDHENMFWYRQDPGLGLRLIYFSYDVKMKEKGDIPEGYSVSREKKERFSLILESASTNQTSMYLCASSIPGGYEQYFGPGTRLTVT.

V usage is TRBV9 and J usage is TRBJ1-2; D uncertain. CDR3 length: 15 residues. Germline lookup yields CDR1 SGDLS and CDR2 YYNGEE. Trimming stripped 2 bases from V and 2 bases from J, with 13 bases between. CDR3 amino acids: CASSVGSAGNYGYTF. The CDR3 DNA follows: TGTGCCAGCAGCGTGGGGTCAGCGGGGAACTATGGCTACACCTTC.

About this clone: The same CDR3 is also encoded by other DNA sequences in this sample. V and J are TRBV6-6 and TRBJ2-1, with D perhaps TRBD2 (5 bases). The CDR3 totals 14 residues. Trimming cost V 7 bases and J 6 bases, with 16 bases left between them. CDR1 is MNHNY, CDR2 SVGAGI, per germline (reference sequence). The CDR3 nucleotides are TGTGCCAGCAACGAAGCCCTTGCGGGCAATGAGCAGTTCTTC. Its translation: CASNEALAGNEQFF.

The V gene is TRBV4-1, the J gene TRBJ1-1, with 12 nucleotides matching TRBD1. Trimming cost V 3 bases and J 5 bases; bases outside gene matches: 13. The CDR3 totals 18 residues. Germline V gene data show CDR1 as MGHRA and CDR2 as YSYEKL. In nucleotides, the CDR3 is TGCGCCAGCAGCCATGGAGGTAGGGACAGGGGGCAGAGGACTGAAGCTTTCTTT. The encoded protein is CASSHGGRDRGQRTEAFF.

This CDR3 is CASSVRGTGANYGYTF. The CDR3 nucleotides read TGTGCCAGCAGCGTACGCGGGACAGGGGCTAACTATGGCTACACCTTC. The chain carries TRBV5-4 and TRBJ1-2; TRBD1 matches at 10 bases. The CDR3 sequence is 16 residues long. The V and J ends lost 4 bases and 0 bases, in that order; junction bases with no gene match: 6. Looked up from germline, CDR1 is SGHNT and CDR2 is YYREEE (reference sequence).

This chain connects TRBV29-1 to TRBJ1-2, with D unresolved. The V and J ends lost 7 bases and 7 bases respectively, with 22 bases between them. Looked up from germline, CDR1 is SQVTM and CDR2 is ANQGSEA. The CDR3 loop spans 14 amino acids. As DNA, the CDR3 is TGCAGCGCACCCACCTACGAGGCAGGAGGTGGCTACACCTTC. It translates to CSAPTYEAGGGYTF.

The rearrangement joins TRBV28 to TRBJ1-2, with D perhaps matching TRBD1 (5 bases). Deletions cut 5 bases from V and 2 bases from J, with 12 bases between. Germline V gene lookup returns CDR1 MDHEN and CDR2 SYDVKM. The CDR3 length is 14 residues. The CDR3 sequence is CASSGGLQNYGYTF. The CDR3 DNA sequence: TGTGCCAGCAGTGGGGGACTCCAGAACTATGGCTACACCTTC.

The gene calls are TRBV19 and TRBJ1-6; D is unresolved. V lost 6 bases and J 10 bases, leaving 19 bases between the germline ends. The CDR3 totals 15 residues. Per the germline V gene, CDR1 is LNHDA and CDR2 is SQIVND (reference sequence). The CDR3 spells CASRSGVEGYSPLHF. The CDR3 bases are TGTGCCAGTAGGTCCGGAGTTGAGGGTTACTCACCCCTCCACTTT.

The rearrangement joins TRBV7-9 to TRBJ2-7, with a weak D call TRBD2 (5 bases). Trimming removed 5 bases from V and 2 bases from J, with 16 bases in between. The CDR3 has 15 amino acids. CDR1 is SEHNR, CDR2 FQNEAQ, per germline (reference sequence). The CDR3: CASSASTTNTYEQYF. The CDR3 DNA follows: TGTGCCAGCAGCGCATCGACTACAAATACCTACGAGCAGTACTTC.

The rearrangement links TRBV2 to TRBJ1-5; no clear D gene. Germline CDR1 is SNHLY and CDR2 is FYNNEI. V lost 0 bases to trimming and J lost 1 base, with 7 bases between them. The CDR3 is 15 residues long. The CDR3 DNA sequence: TGTGCCAGCAGTGAAGCCGGTGTCAGCAATCAGCCCCAGCATTTT. It specifies CASSEAGVSNQPQHF.

The chain recombines TRBV7-9 with TRBJ1-2; D not resolved. The V end was cut by 5 bases, the J end by 2 bases, with 12 bases between. Germline V gives CDR1 SEHNR, CDR2 FQNEAQ (reference sequence). The CDR3 contains 14 residues. The CDR3 is CASSLETLNYGYTF. As DNA, the CDR3 is TGTGCCAGCAGCCTCGAGACACTCAACTATGGCTACACCTTC.

J is TRBJ2-7 and V is TRBV30, with TRBD1 identical over 9 bases. Trimming cost V 5 bases and J 3 bases; bases outside gene matches: 8. The CDR3 has 14 residues. CDR1 is GTSNPN, CDR2 SVGIG, per germline (reference sequence). CDR3 in amino acids: CAWASGTGIYEQYF. As DNA, the CDR3 is TGTGCCTGGGCCTCCGGGACAGGGATCTACGAGCAGTACTTC. The full variable domain, with the rest looked up from reference TRBV30 and TRBJ2-7, is SQTIHQWPATLVQPVGSPLSLECTVEGTSNPNLYWYRQAAGRGLQLLFYSVGIGQISSEVPQNLSASRPQDRQFILSSKKLLLSDSGFYLCAWASGTGIYEQYFGPGTRLTVT.

The CDR3 spells CASSNENKKAGINEQFF. DNA of the CDR3: TGTGCCAGCAGCAACGAAAACAAGAAGGCGGGAATCAATGAGCAGTTCTTC. The chain combines TRBV7-9 with TRBJ2-1, with D possibly TRBD2 on 6 matching bases. The CDR3 contains 17 residues. The germline V and J ends were trimmed by 5 bases and 6 bases, with 23 bases remaining between them. Germline loops: CDR1 SEHNR, CDR2 FQNEAQ (reference sequence).

The rearrangement links TRBV25-1 to TRBJ2-3; maybe TRBD1 (5 bases). Germline loops: CDR1 MGHDK, CDR2 SYGVNS. Trimming shortened V by 2 bases and J by 2 bases, and 17 bases separated the two germline ends. This CDR3 contains 17 residues. The CDR3, as DNA: TGTGCCAGCAGTGAAAAAGGGCTATTAGGGGACACAGATACGCAGTATTTT. Residues: CASSEKGLLGDTDTQYF.

For the CDR3, the DNA is TGTGCCAGCAGCTCCCAGACTAGCGGGGGGGTGAGGAACATTCAGTACTTC. It encodes CASSSQTSGGVRNIQYF. This sequence joins TRBV7-2 and TRBJ2-4; 14 nucleotides match TRBD2. With 4 bases clipped from V and 7 bases from J, the junction kept 9 bases outside the gene matches. This CDR3 is built from 17 residues. CDR1 is SGHTA, CDR2 FQGNSA, per germline.

V is TRBV9 and J is TRBJ2-2; tentative D call: TRBD1 (5 bases). CDR3 length: 17 residues. Germline V gene sequence: CDR1 SGDLS, CDR2 YYNGEE. V was pared by 0 bases and J by 2 bases, with 14 bases between. CDR3 nucleotide sequence: TGTGCCAGCAGCGTAGCCTTGGGGCGGCGAAACACCGGGGAGCTGTTTTTT. This codes for CASSVALGRRNTGELFF.

The chain is built from TRBV2 and TRBJ2-1; the D gene is possibly TRBD1 (6 bases). V was clipped by 8 bases and J by 7 bases, with 12 bases between them. CDR1 and CDR2 from the germline V gene are SNHLY and FYNNEI. The CDR3 has 12 residues. The CDR3, as DNA: TGTGCCAGCGAGGGGGACCCAAATGAGCAGTTCTTC. Its protein product is CASEGDPNEQFF.

The chain joins TRBV27 to TRBJ1-2, with TRBD1 matching 11 bases. From germline, CDR1 is MNHEY and CDR2 SMNVEV (reference sequence). V lost 7 bases and J lost 8; bases outside the gene matches: 18. CDR3 length: 17 residues. The CDR3 bases are TGTGCCAGCACCAGGGTGGGGACAGGGGGTTCCCCTGGGGGCTACACCTTC. Translation: CASTRVGTGGSPGGYTF.

The rearrangement links TRBV5-1 to TRBJ2-1; D gene ambiguous. The CDR3 covers 15 residues. CDR1 and CDR2 from the germline V gene are SGHRS and YFSETQ. Trimming took off 5 bases at V and 0 bases at J, with 12 bases between the two ends. CDR3 sequence (DNA): TGCGCCAGCAGTCTCGTAAGGAGCTCCTACAATGAGCAGTTCTTC. It specifies CASSLVRSSYNEQFF.